Shown below are 2 T cell receptor beta chains from a single sample sequenced in a study of blood T cell repertoires in COVID-19. The data were produced by immunoSEQ multiplex PCR, yet TCRdb's version contains in-frame clones alone and is incomplete. Seen here are roughly 64,000 clones, more than 60% observed once, and the top ten hold more than 5%. The sequencing input was peripheral blood. The receptors stem from a human donor in a cohort sampled during active COVID-19.

The gene calls are TRBV2 and TRBJ2-1; 9 positions agree with TRBD2. CDR1 and CDR2 from the germline V gene are SNHLY and FYNNEI. Trimming removed 4 bases from V and 15 bases from J; junction bases left unmatched: 16. The CDR3 length is 15 residues. Here the CDR3 reads CASSVPGRGGFRGFF. CDR3 DNA sequence: TGTGCCAGCAGTGTCCCAGGGCGGGGGGGATTTAGAGGGTTCTTC.

V gene TRBV5-1 combines with J gene TRBJ2-3; 8 nucleotides match TRBD2. The CDR3 consists of 19 residues. The germline gives CDR1 SGHRS, CDR2 YFSETQ. The ends lost 0 bases at V and 2 bases at J; junction bases unmatched: 14. CDR3 amino acids: CASSLAVLAGGPNTDTQYF. Written as DNA, the CDR3 is TGCGCCAGCAGCTTGGCGGTTTTGGCGGGGGGACCAAACACAGATACGCAGTATTTT.